This T cell receptor (beta chain) was retrieved from a study of T cell responses to AZD1222 COVID-19 vaccine (dated by TCRdb to 2020 to 2023). With respect to the entire study: AZD1222 recipients with second doses at about 4 weeks or about 12 weeks were pooled, because spike-specific TCR depth and breadth did not differ between schedules. A total of under 250 trial participants underwent TCR sequencing, of whom more than 200 had received two doses of AZD1222 and 26 had received two doses of the MenACWY control vaccine. Trial participants were enrolled by age into 18-55, 56-69 and 70-plus year subgroups, with approximately 150, 30 and 60 TCR-sequenced participants respectively. Overall results and qualifications from the work: Conclusions about previously exposed vaccinees are limited, since just a handful of AZD1222 recipients were seropositive for SARS-CoV-2 at baseline. Participants were mostly white British, with more females than males. The authors suggested clonal diversity may have been underestimated. In the small 56-69-year group, the increase in depth fell short of significance, most likely because of low power. CD4 TCRs associated with the vaccine covered the entire spike protein, and the dominant responses were in regions 160-218 and 743-854. No day 14 peak-response samples were available, so repertoires were characterized only after the peak T cell response. A significant rise in spike-specific TCR breadth and depth was observed after two AZD1222 doses relative to day 0 and relative to MenACWY recipients. Nearly half of unique spike-specific TCRs reportedly recognized epitopes outside regions mutated in the B.1.351 and B.1.1.7 variants.

Interpreted using the paper, the time point label stands for: baseline before first vaccination. The vaccinee samples were drawn from two UK trials, COV001 and COV002, one of which was a single-blind randomized controlled phase 2/3 trial testing AZD1222 (ChAdOx1 nCoV-19) in healthy adults. For TCRbeta chain sequencing, PBMC samples were collected from trial participants at day 0 and at day 28 after the second dose. In regard to this clone: What antigen it recognizes has not been identified. There are no base qualities to consult, and no much larger clone falls within one base.

The CDR3 regions of human TCRbeta chains were analyzed by immunosequencing. In the source study's methods: Repertoire TCRs were matched against a reference library of SARS-CoV-2-specific TCRs generated with the MIRA antigen-specificity platform. Breadth was defined as the fraction of unique TCRs that were SARS-CoV-2-associated, and depth was defined as the fraction of total T cells that were SARS-CoV-2-associated. Using the MIRA data, each spike-specific TCR was assigned both to the spike region to which the TCR was reactive and to a CD4 or CD8 class. Log10-transformed breadth and depth values were compared by one-way ANOVA with Sidak's multiple comparisons tests. Sourced from immuneACCESS, this table was stored by TCRdb with only in-frame sequences that have V and J called. A share of the clones is absent; for the studies checked, an unresolved V gene accounts for under half, and the remainder has no known explanation. V, J and clone size are taken as reported in that table, and D and trimming were inferred from the DNA itself. This sample has 150,000 to 160,000 clones in its table, and about 85% of those were observed once. The ten largest clones capture roughly 2.9% of the sample.

The sequences come from peripheral blood, collected on day 0 of AZD1222 vaccination. The source is an adult in good health.

The nucleotide sequence reads TGTGCCAGCAGTTTGCGGACCACAGGGGGCCGCACTGAAGCTTTCTTT. Its amino acids are CASSLRTTGGRTEAFF. The chain is assembled from TRBV27 and TRBJ1-1, with TRBD1 matching 9 junction bases. Sequences MNHEY (CDR1) and SMNVEV (CDR2) are obtained from the germline V gene (reference sequence). Germline trimming: 3 bases from V, 4 bases from J; junction bases outside gene matches: 9. From cysteine to phenylalanine, the CDR3 is 16 amino acids long. The CDR3 DNA has 48 bases and is translated from base 1.